The rows below give T cell receptor beta chains drawn from one sample of a study of blood T cells in healthy people across ages. TCRdb fed the 5' RACE reads into MiXCR, producing one record per CDR3 protein. The profile covers some 760,000 distinct CDR3 sequences, with around 25% appearing a single time and roughly a tenth taken by the ten largest. These data are also associated with another study on T cells of mothers and their children.

The specimen was blood. These receptors came from a boy aged 5-17 years in good health. Each CDR3 is given with its conserved first and last residue. A D gene is named only where the DNA matches it firmly. Part of the rows lack a size; the others show once, few, many or a class for expanded clones.

size	V	length	D	J	DNA	CDR3
.	TRBV28	16	TRBD1	TRBJ2-7	TGTGCCAGCAGTTTCCCGGGACAGGACCTTCCCTACGAGCAGTACTTC	CASSFPGQDLPYEQYF
few	TRBV20-1	14	.	TRBJ2-3	TGCAGTGCTGAGTTACAGGGAATGACAGATACGCAGTATTTT	CSAELQGMTDTQYF
.	TRBV12-3/TRBV12-4	15	TRBD1	TRBJ2-5	TGTGCCAGCCGCGATACAGGGGGAGTTGGAGAGACCCAGTACTTC	CASRDTGGVGETQYF
few	TRBV20-1	12	.	TRBJ2-1	TGCAGTGCTCGACGGGTATACAATGAGCAGTTCTTC	CSARRVYNEQFF
.	TRBV5-1	18	.	TRBJ2-3	TGCGCCAGCAGCGCCAGCATCGGGAAGTACCCTGCCACAGATACGCAGTATTTT	CASSASIGKYPATDTQYF
.	TRBV7-9	16	.	TRBJ1-4	TGTGCCAGCAGTACATTAACGGGGAACGGGATTGAAAAACTGTTTTTT	CASSTLTGNGIEKLFF
.	TRBV4-3	15	.	TRBJ1-5	TGCGCCAGCAGCCAAGATCAGTTAGGGCTACAGCCCCAGCATTTT	CASSQDQLGLQPQHF
.	TRBV12-5	14	TRBD2	TRBJ2-7	TGTGCTAGTGGTGCGGGAGAGAGTCCCTACGAGCAGTACTTC	CASGAGESPYEQYF
.	TRBV29-1	15	TRBD2	TRBJ2-1	TGCAGCGTTTCTACTCCGGGACTAGCGGGCAATGAGCAGTTCTTC	CSVSTPGLAGNEQFF
.	TRBV6-2/TRBV6-3	13	.	TRBJ2-1	TGTGCCAGCAGCGTCGACGACTACAATGAGCAGTTCTTC	CASSVDDYNEQFF
once	TRBV7-9	12	.	TRBJ1-1	TGTACCAGCAGCTCGAAAGGGAGTGAAGCTTTCTTT	CTSSSKGSEAFF
.	TRBV10-3	13	.	TRBJ1-2	TGTGCCATCAGTGAGTCAGGGGACGGTGGCTACACCTTC	CAISESGDGGYTF
.	TRBV9	14	.	TRBJ2-7	TGTGCCAGCAGCGTAGGCGCTACCTCCTACGAGCAGTACTTC	CASSVGATSYEQYF
few	TRBV20-1	14	.	TRBJ1-5	TGCAGTGCTAGAGGGAGGGATGGGTATCAGCCCCAGCATTTT	CSARGRDGYQPQHF
.	TRBV12-3/TRBV12-4	14	.	TRBJ1-5	TGTGCCAGCAGTCCGGGGACACCAAATCAGCCCCAGCATTTT	CASSPGTPNQPQHF
few	TRBV7-2	13	.	TRBJ2-5	TGTGCCAGCAGCTCCCCGTACGGGGAGGTGGGGTACTTC	CASSSPYGEVGYF
.	TRBV20-1	13	.	TRBJ2-5	TGCAGTGCTAGTGGGTATAGGTGGGAGACCCGGTACTTC	CSASGYRWETRYF
.	TRBV7-8	14	.	TRBJ2-3	TGTGCCAGCAGCCTACAGGGTTGGACAGATACGCAGTATTTT	CASSLQGWTDTQYF